This paragraph covers one T cell receptor (beta chain) sequence. In this sample, this clonotype turned up a few times. What antigen it recognizes has not been identified. Per-base quality was not reported, and no clone a single base away is much larger than it. CDR1 SGHAT and CDR2 FQDESV are derived from the germline V gene (reference sequence). The junction shows trimming of 5 bases on V and 0 bases on J, and the gene matches do not reach 11 bases of it. The CDR3 runs 18 residues from the cysteine to the phenylalanine. Just the 54-base CDR3 DNA is kept, in frame starting at base 1. This specimen comes from a study of CD8 T cells in ankylosing spondylitis (dated 2017 in TCRdb). Broadly, across the study: The study set out to find disease-linked TCR variants by profiling T cell receptor beta repertoires in ankylosing spondylitis patients and healthy donors. Peripheral blood was sampled, and synovial fluid was also collected from ankylosing spondylitis patients. The full study cohort comprised 25 ankylosing spondylitis patients and roughly 100 healthy donors.

Sequencing instrument: Illumina HiSeq 2500. TCR beta libraries were prepared by quantitative 5'-RACE with molecular barcodes. The published analysis was carried out like this. A new computational method based on a probabilistic model of VDJ rearrangement was used to identify disease-linked TCR variants. TCRdb reran the public reads through fastp at Q25 and MiXCR, keeping productive beta chains. Rows matching on CDR3 protein sequence are summarized as one entry with the most common DNA and genes. These V and J calls are TCRdb output, not the study's own analysis. Within this sample are 250,000 to 400,000 distinct CDR3 sequences, with 11% of them counted one time only. The ten largest clonotypes hold 9.1% of the sample. The investigation overall reported the following: According to the report, matched synovial fluid samples from ankylosing spondylitis patients were significantly enriched for the disease-linked clones. In peripheral blood, the disease-linked clones were found at relatively low frequencies and had a CD8+ phenotype. Blood from ankylosing spondylitis patients appeared to be characterized by a TCR beta motif composed of 7 to 9 highly homologous amino acid variants. Some of the motif variants had been reported before in the synovial fluid and blood of reactive arthritis patients, a finding that suggests common disease-initiation mechanisms.

This sequence was found in a female donor with ankylosing spondylitis or in good health (not recorded which). The rearrangement joined TRBV11-1 to TRBJ2-3, and 10 bases in between align with TRBD2. The sequenced material came from blood, either unsorted or a sorted T cell fraction (not recorded which). The CDR3 reads CASSPPKREGWSTDTQYF. DNA sequence: TGTGCCAGCAGCCCCCCAAAGCGGGAGGGCTGGAGCACAGATACGCAGTATTTT.